This record looks at one TCR beta chain sequence and its context. The V end lost 10 bases, the J end lost 6 bases, and 22 bases lay between the germline ends. Per the germline V gene, CDR1 is SEHNR and CDR2 is FQNEAQ (reference sequence). This CDR3 comprises 14 residues. Reverse transcription of roughly 0.5 ug total RNA with a constant-region primer produced TCR beta cDNA. Slightly modified ARM-PCR with three nested multiplex PCR rounds yielded TCR beta libraries. The first two PCR rounds used TRBV1-TRBV30 primers with a Cbeta primer, roughly 10 cycles each. TCRdb used MiXCR to reprocess the multiplex PCR reads, holding one entry per CDR3 protein. The sample has about 35,000 distinct CDR3 sequences; under 75% are singletons. These data originate in a study of tumor-infiltrating lymphocytes in primary liver carcinoma. Scientists recovered RNA and DNA together from roughly 20-30 mg of unsorted bulk tissue. All patients had surgically resected primary liver carcinoma. Every patient had chronic HBV infection and was treatment-naive. Collection of samples drew on five separate regions of each tumor. Every tumor specimen contained over 85% viable tumor cells.

The specimen was liver tumor tissue from sampling region 4. The subset is: tumor region T4, right-lateral pole. This receptor was identified in a man in his forties with primary liver carcinoma and hepatitis B virus infection. V is TRBV7-9 and J is TRBJ2-7; tentatively, D is TRBD2 (6 bases). Here the CDR3 reads CANNKDLEGCEQYF. CDR3 nucleotide sequence: TGTGCCAACAATAAGGACTTGGAGGGTTGCGAGCAGTACTTC.